The present T cell receptor beta chain was sequenced within a study of technical replicates of blood from four donors. The ends were cut back, 4 bases at V and 1 base at J, with 7 bases in the middle. The germline V gene encodes CDR1 GTSNPN and CDR2 SVGIG (reference sequence). The CDR3 consists of 12 residues. Sequenced by immunoSEQ multiplex PCR; TCRdb stores in-frame clones only, minus some. This sample carries about 61,000 clones, around 97% of them seen once, and the ten largest clones take over 0.15%. J is TRBJ1-1 and V is TRBV30; D might be TRBD1 (6 bases). The origin of this receptor is a human donor in good health. Sequences were obtained from T cells isolated from PBMCs. In DNA form, the CDR3 reads TGTGCCTGGACACAGGGGAACACTGAAGCTTTCTTT. This encodes CAWTQGNTEAFF.